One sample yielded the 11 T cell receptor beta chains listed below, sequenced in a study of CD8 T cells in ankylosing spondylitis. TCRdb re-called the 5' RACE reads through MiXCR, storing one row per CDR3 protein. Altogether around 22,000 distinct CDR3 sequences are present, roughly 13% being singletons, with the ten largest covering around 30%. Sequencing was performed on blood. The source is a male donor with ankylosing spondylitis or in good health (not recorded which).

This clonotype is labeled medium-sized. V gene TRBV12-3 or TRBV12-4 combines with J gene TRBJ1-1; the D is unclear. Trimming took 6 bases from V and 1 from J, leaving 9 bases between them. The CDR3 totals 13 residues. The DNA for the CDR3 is TGTGCCAGCAGCCAGGTACCGAACACTGAAGCTTTCTTT. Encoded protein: CASSQVPNTEAFF.

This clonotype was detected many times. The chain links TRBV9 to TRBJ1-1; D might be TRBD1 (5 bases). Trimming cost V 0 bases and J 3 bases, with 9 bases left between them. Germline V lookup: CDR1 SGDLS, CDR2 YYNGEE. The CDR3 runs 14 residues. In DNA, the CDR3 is TGTGCCAGCAGCGTAGCCAGGGCCGACACTGAAGCTTTCTTT. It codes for CASSVARADTEAFF.

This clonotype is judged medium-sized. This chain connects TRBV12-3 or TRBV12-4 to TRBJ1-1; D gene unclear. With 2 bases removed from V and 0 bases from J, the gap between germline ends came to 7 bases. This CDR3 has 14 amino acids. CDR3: CASSLTSLNTEAFF. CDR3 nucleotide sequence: TGTGCCAGCAGTTTAACAAGCCTGAACACTGAAGCTTTCTTT.

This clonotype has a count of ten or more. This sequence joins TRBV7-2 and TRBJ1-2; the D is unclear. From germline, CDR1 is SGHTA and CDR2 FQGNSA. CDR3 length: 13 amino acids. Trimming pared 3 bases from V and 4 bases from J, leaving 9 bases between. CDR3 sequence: CASSFSRGYGYTF. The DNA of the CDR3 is TGTGCCAGCAGCTTTTCCCGGGGCTATGGCTACACCTTC. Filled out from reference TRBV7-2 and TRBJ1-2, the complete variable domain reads GAGVSQSPSNKVTEKGKDVELRCDPISGHTALYWYRQSLGQGLEFLIYFQGNSAPDKSGLPSDRFSAERTGGSVSTLTIQRTQQEDSAVYLCASSFSRGYGYTFGSGTRLTVV.

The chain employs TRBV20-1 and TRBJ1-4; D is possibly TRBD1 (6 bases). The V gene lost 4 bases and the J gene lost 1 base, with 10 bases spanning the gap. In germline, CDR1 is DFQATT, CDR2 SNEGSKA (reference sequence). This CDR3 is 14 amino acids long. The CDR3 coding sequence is TGCAGTGCTAAAGAGGGGGTAACTAATGAAAAACTGTTTTTT. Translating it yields CSAKEGVTNEKLFF.

The CDR3 bases are TGTGCCAGCAGCACACCGGCCGGGGAGCTGTTTTTT. Its translation is CASSTPAGELFF. V usage is TRBV7-2 and J usage is TRBJ2-2; D call uncertain. The CDR3 consists of 12 residues. Germline V CDR1 and CDR2: SGHTA, FQGNSA. V was pared by 5 bases and J by 6 bases, with 7 bases between.

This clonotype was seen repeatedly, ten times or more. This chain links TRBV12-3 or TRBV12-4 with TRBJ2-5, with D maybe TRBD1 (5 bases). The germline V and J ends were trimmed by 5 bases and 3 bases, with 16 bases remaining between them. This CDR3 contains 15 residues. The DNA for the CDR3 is TGTGCCAGCAGTGACAAGGGGCGAGGTAAAGAGACCCAGTACTTC. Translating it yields CASSDKGRGKETQYF.

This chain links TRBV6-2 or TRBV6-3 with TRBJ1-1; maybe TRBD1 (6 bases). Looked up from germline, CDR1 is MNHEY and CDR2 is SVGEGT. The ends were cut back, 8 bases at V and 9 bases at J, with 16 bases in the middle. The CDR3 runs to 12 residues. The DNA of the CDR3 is TGTGCCAGCGGTGACAGGAACTTACAAGCTTTCTTT. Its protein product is CASGDRNLQAFF.

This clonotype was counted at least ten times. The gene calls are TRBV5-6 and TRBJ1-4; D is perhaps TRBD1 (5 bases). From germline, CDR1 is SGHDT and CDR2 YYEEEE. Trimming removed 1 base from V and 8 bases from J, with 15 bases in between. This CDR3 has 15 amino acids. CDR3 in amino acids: CASSLSVYPGEKLFF. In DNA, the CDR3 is TGTGCCAGCAGCTTGTCGGTGTACCCAGGGGAAAAACTGTTTTTT.

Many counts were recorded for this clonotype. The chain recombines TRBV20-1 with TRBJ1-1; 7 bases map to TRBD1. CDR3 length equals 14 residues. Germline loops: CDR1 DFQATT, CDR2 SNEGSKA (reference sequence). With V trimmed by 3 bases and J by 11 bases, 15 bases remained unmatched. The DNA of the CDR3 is TGCAGTGCTAGGGAAAACAGGGGACCGATTCCGGCTTTCTTT. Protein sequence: CSARENRGPIPAFF.

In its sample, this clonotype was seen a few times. The DNA for the CDR3 is TGTGCCAGCAGCCAAGACCGCTACAATGAGCAGTTCTTC. Protein product: CASSQDRYNEQFF. This sequence joins TRBV14 and TRBJ2-1; D is unclear. V dropped 0 bases and J dropped 3 bases, with 3 bases sitting between them. CDR3 length: 13 amino acids. The V gene's germline CDR1 is SGHDN and CDR2 FVKESK. The whole variable domain, filled in from reference TRBV14 and TRBJ2-1, reads EAGVTQFPSHSVIEKGQTVTLRCDPISGHDNLYWYRRVMGKEIKFLLHFVKESKQDESGMPNNRFLAERTGGTYSTLKVQPAELEDSGVYFCASSQDRYNEQFFGPGTRLTVL.